The rows below give T cell receptor beta chains drawn from one sample of a study of T cell responses to AZD1222 COVID-19 vaccine. Generated by immunoSEQ multiplex PCR, the TCRdb table keeps only in-frame clones and is missing some. The table shows roughly 100,000 clones, with 88% occurring only once. Source: peripheral blood, taken on day 0 of AZD1222 vaccination. All receptors derive from an adult in good health. CDR3s include the opening cysteine and the closing phenylalanine or tryptophan. The order of the fields is CDR3 protein, CDR3 DNA, D gene, J gene, clone size, V gene. A D gene is named only where the DNA matches it firmly. Only part of the rows carry a size: once, few, many, or a class if the clone is expanded.

CASKTIGGMLAGANVLTF	TGTGCCAGTAAGACGATCGGGGGGATGCTTGCTGGGGCCAACGTCCTGACTTTC	TRBD2	TRBJ2-6	-	TRBV19
CASVGTVRPYGYTF	TGTGCCAGCGTAGGGACAGTGAGACCCTATGGCTACACCTTC	TRBD1	TRBJ1-2	once	TRBV28
CASREMGGPSYNEQFF	TGTGCCAGCAGGGAAATGGGAGGCCCCTCCTACAATGAGCAGTTCTTC	-	TRBJ2-1	-	TRBV27
CARGIGEKLFF	TGTGCCAGGGGGATCGGCGAAAAACTGTTTTTT	-	TRBJ1-4	-	TRBV2
CASSLGGQENTEAFF	TGTGCCAGCAGCTTGGGGGGACAGGAGAACACTGAAGCTTTCTTT	TRBD1	TRBJ1-1	-	TRBV7-6
CAIGVQDYGYTF	TGTGCCATCGGGGTACAGGACTATGGCTACACCTTC	-	TRBJ1-2	-	TRBV10-3
CASRALTDEQFF	TGCGCCAGTCGGGCCCTGACAGATGAGCAGTTCTTC	-	TRBJ2-1	-	TRBV5-1
CASSEGLAGDTQYF	TGTGCCAGCAGTGAAGGCCTAGCGGGAGATACGCAGTATTTT	TRBD2	TRBJ2-3	once	TRBV6-4
CASSTKARTEAFF	TGTGCCAGCAGCACGAAGGCGAGGACTGAAGCTTTCTTT	-	TRBJ1-1	-	TRBV9
CASSVVAGTKGF	TGTGCCAGCAGCGTAGTCGCCGGGACGAAGGGCTTC	-	TRBJ1-2	once	TRBV9